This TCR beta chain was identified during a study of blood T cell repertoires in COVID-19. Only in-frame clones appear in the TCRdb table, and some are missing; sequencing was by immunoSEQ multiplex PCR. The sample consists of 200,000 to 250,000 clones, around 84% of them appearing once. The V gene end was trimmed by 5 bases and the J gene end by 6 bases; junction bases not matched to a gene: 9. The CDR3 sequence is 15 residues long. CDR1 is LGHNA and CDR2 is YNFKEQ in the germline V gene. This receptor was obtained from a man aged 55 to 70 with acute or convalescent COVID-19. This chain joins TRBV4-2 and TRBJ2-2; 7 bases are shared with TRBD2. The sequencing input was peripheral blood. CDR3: CASSEARGGAGELFF. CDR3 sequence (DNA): TGTGCCAGCAGCGAAGCGAGGGGAGGGGCCGGGGAGCTGTTTTTT.